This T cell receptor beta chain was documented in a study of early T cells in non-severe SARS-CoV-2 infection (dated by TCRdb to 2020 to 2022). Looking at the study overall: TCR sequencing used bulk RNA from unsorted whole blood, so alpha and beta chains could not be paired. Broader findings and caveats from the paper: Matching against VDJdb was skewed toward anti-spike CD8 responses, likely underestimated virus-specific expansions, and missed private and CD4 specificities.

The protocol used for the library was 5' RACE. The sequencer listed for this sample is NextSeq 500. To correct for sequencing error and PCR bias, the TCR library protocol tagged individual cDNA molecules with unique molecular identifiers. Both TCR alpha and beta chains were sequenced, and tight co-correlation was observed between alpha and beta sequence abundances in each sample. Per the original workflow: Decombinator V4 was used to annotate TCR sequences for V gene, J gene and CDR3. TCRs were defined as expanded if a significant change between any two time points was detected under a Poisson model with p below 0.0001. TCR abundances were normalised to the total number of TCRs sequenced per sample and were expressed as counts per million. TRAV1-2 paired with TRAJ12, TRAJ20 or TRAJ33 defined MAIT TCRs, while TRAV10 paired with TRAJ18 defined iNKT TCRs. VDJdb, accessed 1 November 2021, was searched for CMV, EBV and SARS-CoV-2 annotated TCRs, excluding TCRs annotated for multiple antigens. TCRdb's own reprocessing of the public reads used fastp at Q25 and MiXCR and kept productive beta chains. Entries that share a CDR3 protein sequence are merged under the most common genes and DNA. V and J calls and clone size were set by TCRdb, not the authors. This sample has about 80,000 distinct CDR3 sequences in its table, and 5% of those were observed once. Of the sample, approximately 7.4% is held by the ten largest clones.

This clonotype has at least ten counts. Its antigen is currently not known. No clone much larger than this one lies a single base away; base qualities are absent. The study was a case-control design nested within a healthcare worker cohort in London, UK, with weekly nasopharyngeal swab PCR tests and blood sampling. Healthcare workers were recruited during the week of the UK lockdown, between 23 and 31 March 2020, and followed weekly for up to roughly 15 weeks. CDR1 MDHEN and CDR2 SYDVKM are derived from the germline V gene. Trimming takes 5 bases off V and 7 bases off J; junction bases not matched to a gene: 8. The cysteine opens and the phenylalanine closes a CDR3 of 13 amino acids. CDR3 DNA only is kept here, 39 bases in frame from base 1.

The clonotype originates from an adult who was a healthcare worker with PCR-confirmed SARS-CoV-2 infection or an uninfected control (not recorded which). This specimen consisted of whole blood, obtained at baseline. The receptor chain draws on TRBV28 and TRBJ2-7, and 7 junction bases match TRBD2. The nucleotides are TGTGCCAGCAGTCCCATGGGGGGGGTGGAGCAGTACTTC. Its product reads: CASSPMGGVEQYF.